The rows below give T cell receptor beta chains drawn from one sample of a study of T cells in Graves' hyperthyroidism and ophthalmopathy. A single record per CDR3 protein comes from TCRdb applying MiXCR to the multiplex PCR reads. The sample yields 300,000 to 350,000 distinct CDR3 sequences, around 13% seen once. Source material: blood. These receptors came from a woman between 25 and 40 years old with Graves' hyperthyroidism. The CDR3 runs from the conserved cysteine through the conserved F or W. The D gene is left open where the match is weak. Size is omitted from some rows. Given values are once, few, many or a class for expanded clones.

CDR3 | DNA | J | size | D | V
CASRTDPNSPLHF | TGTGCCAGCAGGACGGATCCGAATTCACCCCTCCACTTT | TRBJ1-6 | . | . | TRBV28
CASSSPGTTSGELFF | TGTGCCAGCAGCTCCCCGGGGACAACGTCCGGGGAGCTGTTTTTT | TRBJ2-2 | many | . | TRBV7-2
CASGDSSSTDTQYF | TGTGCCAGCGGCGACTCGTCAAGCACAGATACGCAGTATTTT | TRBJ2-3 | many | . | TRBV2
CASRSNSNQPQHF | TGTGCCAGCCGGTCCAATAGCAATCAGCCCCAGCATTTT | TRBJ1-5 | few | . | TRBV27
CATSDYRGTNTGELFF | TGTGCCACCAGTGATTACAGGGGCACGAACACCGGGGAGCTGTTTTTT | TRBJ2-2 | few | TRBD1 | TRBV24-1
CTSNLLGYEQYF | TGTACCAGCAACCTTCTAGGCTACGAGCAGTACTTC | TRBJ2-7 | . | . | TRBV6-8
CATSGASGETQYF | TGTGCCACCAGCGGAGCCTCGGGAGAGACCCAGTACTTC | TRBJ2-5 | many | . | TRBV15
CASRYYSNNSPLHF | TGTGCCAGCCGTTATTACAGTAATAATTCACCCCTCCACTTT | TRBJ1-6 | few | . | TRBV28
CASSLKGTDTEAFF | TGTGCCAGCAGCTTAAAGGGAACGGACACTGAAGCTTTCTTT | TRBJ1-1 | many | . | TRBV5-6
CASSDLSGYTF | TGTGCCAGCAGTGATCTGAGTGGCTACACCTTC | TRBJ1-2 | . | . | TRBV6-1
CASSQQPGEETQYF | TGTGCCAGCAGCCAACAGCCAGGGGAAGAGACCCAGTACTTC | TRBJ2-5 | . | . | TRBV3-1
CASSFDRSTDTQYF | TGTGCCAGCAGCTTTGACAGGAGCACAGATACGCAGTATTTT | TRBJ2-3 | many | . | TRBV13
CASVWRPENTEAFF | TGTGCCAGCGTTTGGAGGCCAGAGAACACTGAAGCTTTCTTT | TRBJ1-1 | many | . | TRBV6-1
CASIKQDSEAFF | TGTGCCAGCATAAAGCAAGATTCGGAAGCTTTCTTT | TRBJ1-1 | many | . | TRBV28
CASSLLRQTGPANSPLHF | TGCGCCAGCAGCCTCCTCCGTCAAACAGGGCCGGCCAATTCACCCCTCCACTTT | TRBJ1-6 | few | . | TRBV5-1
CSVGYLRTGGPTDTQYF | TGCAGCGTCGGGTACTTAAGGACAGGGGGCCCCACAGATACGCAGTATTTT | TRBJ2-3 | many | TRBD1 | TRBV29-1
CASTLGGVTNEQFF | TGTGCCAGCACCCTGGGGGGAGTAACCAATGAGCAGTTCTTC | TRBJ2-1 | many | . | TRBV12-3/TRBV12-4
CASSRDRFSYEQYF | TGTGCCAGCAGTCGGGACAGATTCTCCTACGAGCAGTACTTC | TRBJ2-7 | few | TRBD1 | TRBV6-2/TRBV6-3
CASSLERQSPQHF | TGTGCCAGCAGCTTAGAGAGACAGTCGCCCCAGCATTTT | TRBJ1-5 | many | . | TRBV7-2
CAARQGNGVETQYF | TGTGCCGCCCGGCAGGGGAACGGTGTGGAGACCCAGTACTTC | TRBJ2-5 | many | . | TRBV28
CASSSPGTGWQYF | TGTGCCAGCAGTTCCCCCGGGACAGGATGGCAGTACTTC | TRBJ2-7 | many | TRBD1 | TRBV28
CSVEQGRGYEQYF | TGCAGCGTTGAACAGGGAAGGGGCTACGAGCAGTACTTC | TRBJ2-7 | few | . | TRBV29-1
CASTGPDTQYF | TGTGCCAGCACGGGGCCAGATACGCAGTATTTT | TRBJ2-3 | many | . | TRBV2
CASSRPRDSPLKPQHF | TGTGCCAGTAGTAGGCCCAGGGACAGCCCCTTGAAGCCCCAGCATTTT | TRBJ1-5 | . | TRBD1 | TRBV19
CASSHTFRTANTGELFF | TGTGCCAGCAGCCACACTTTCCGGACTGCGAACACCGGGGAGCTGTTTTTT | TRBJ2-2 | . | . | TRBV5-4
CASSLESSGINEQFF | TGTGCCAGCAGCTTAGAGTCTAGCGGGATCAATGAGCAGTTCTTC | TRBJ2-1 | many | TRBD2 | TRBV11-2
CASSGGRAGETQYF | TGTGCCAGCAGCGGTGGACGGGCGGGGGAGACCCAGTACTTC | TRBJ2-5 | few | . | TRBV28
CASSVARNPNTGELFF | TGTGCCAGCAGCGTAGCTCGGAATCCGAACACCGGGGAGCTGTTTTTT | TRBJ2-2 | few | . | TRBV9
CASSKTGARSSMNTEAFF | TGTGCCAGCAGCAAAACAGGGGCGCGATCGTCAATGAACACTGAAGCTTTCTTT | TRBJ1-1 | . | TRBD1 | TRBV6-2/TRBV6-3